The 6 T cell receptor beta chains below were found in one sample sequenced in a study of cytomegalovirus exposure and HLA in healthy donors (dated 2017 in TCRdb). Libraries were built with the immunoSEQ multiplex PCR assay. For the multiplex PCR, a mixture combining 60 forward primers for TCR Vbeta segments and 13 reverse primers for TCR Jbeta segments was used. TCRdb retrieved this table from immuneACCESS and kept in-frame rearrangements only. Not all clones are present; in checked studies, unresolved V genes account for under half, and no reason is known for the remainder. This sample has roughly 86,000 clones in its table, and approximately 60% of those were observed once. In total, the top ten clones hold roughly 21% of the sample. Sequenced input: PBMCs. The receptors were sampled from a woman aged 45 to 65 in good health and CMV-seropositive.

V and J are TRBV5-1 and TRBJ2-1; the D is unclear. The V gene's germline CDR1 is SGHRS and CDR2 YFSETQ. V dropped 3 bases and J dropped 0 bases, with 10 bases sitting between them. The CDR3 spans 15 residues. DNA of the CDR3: TGCGCCAGCAGCTCGTACGGTAGCTCCTACAATGAGCAGTTCTTC. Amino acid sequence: CASSSYGSSYNEQFF. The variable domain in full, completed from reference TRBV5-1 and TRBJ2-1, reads KAGVTQTPRYLIKTRGQQVTLSCSPISGHRSVSWYQQTPGQGLQFLFEYFSETQRNKGNFPGRFSGRQFSNSRSEMNVSTLELGDSALYLCASSSYGSSYNEQFFGPGTRLTVL.

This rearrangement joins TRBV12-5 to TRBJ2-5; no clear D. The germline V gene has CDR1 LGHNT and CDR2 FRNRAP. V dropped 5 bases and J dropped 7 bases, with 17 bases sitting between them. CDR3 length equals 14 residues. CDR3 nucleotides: TGTGCTAGTGGTCTTTCCGGAGCTCCGGGGACCCAGTACTTC. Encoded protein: CASGLSGAPGTQYF.

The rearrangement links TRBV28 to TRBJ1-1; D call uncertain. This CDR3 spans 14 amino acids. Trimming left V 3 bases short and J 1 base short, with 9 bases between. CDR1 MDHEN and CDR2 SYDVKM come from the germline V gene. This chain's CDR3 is CASSFMQENTEAFF. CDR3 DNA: TGTGCCAGCAGTTTTATGCAGGAGAACACTGAAGCTTTCTTT.

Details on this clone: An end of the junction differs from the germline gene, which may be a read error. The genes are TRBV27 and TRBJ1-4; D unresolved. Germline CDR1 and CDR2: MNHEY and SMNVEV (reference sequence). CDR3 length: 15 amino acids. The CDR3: CASSFGQATNEKLLF. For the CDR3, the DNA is TGTGCCAGCAGTTTTGGTCAAGCAACTAATGAAAAACTGCTTTTT.

CDR3 nucleotide sequence: TGTGCCAGCAGTTTGGTGGGGGGGAATGGCTACACCTTC. This codes for CASSLVGGNGYTF. This chain links TRBV6-5 with TRBJ1-2; TRBD1 is a possible D gene (5 bases). The V and J ends lost 4 bases and 6 bases respectively, with 12 bases between them. Germline assignment: CDR1 MNHEY and CDR2 SVGAGI. The length of the CDR3 is 13 residues.

The CDR3 sequence: CASSSYRTNTGELFF. The CDR3, as DNA: TGTGCCAGCAGCTCCTACAGGACGAACACCGGGGAGCTGTTTTTT. V is TRBV7-9 and J is TRBJ2-2; D might be TRBD1 (5 bases). There are 15 residues in the CDR3. The germline CDR1 and CDR2 sequences are SEHNR and FQNEAQ (reference sequence). V gave up 4 bases and J gave up 0 bases, with 9 bases separating them.